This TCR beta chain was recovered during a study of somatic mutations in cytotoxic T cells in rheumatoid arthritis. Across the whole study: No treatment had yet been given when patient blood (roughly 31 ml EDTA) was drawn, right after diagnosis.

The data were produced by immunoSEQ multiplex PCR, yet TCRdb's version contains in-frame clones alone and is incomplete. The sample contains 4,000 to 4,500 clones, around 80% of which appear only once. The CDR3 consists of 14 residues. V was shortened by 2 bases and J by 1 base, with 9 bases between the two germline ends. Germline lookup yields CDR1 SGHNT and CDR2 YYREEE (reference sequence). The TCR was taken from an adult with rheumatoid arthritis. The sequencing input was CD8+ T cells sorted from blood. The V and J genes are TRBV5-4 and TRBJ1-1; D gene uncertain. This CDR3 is CASSFSVTNTEAFF. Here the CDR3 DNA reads TGTGCCAGCAGCTTCTCAGTGACGAACACTGAAGCTTTCTTT.